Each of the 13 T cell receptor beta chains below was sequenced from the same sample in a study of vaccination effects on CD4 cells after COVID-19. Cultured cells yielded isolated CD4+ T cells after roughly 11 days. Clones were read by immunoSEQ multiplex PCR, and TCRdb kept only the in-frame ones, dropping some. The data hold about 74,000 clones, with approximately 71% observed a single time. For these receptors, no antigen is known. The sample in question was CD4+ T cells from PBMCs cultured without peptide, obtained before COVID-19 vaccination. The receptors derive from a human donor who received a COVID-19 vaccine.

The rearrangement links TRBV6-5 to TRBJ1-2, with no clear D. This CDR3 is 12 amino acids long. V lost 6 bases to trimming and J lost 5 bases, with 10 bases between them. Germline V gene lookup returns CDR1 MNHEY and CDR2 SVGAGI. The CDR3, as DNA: TGTGCCAGCAGACTAGAGCCGTATGGCTACACCTTC. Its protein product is CASRLEPYGYTF.

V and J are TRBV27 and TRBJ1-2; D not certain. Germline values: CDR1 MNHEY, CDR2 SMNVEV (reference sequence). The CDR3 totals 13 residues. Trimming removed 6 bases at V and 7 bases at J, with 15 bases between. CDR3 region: CASREHGPGGYTF. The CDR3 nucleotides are TGTGCCAGCAGAGAGCACGGGCCGGGTGGCTACACCTTC.

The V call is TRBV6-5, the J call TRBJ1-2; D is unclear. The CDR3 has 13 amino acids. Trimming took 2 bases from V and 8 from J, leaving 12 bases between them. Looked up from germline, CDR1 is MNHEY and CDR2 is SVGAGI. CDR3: CASSYPGSRGYTF. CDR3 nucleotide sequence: TGTGCCAGCAGTTACCCCGGTTCGCGCGGCTACACCTTC.

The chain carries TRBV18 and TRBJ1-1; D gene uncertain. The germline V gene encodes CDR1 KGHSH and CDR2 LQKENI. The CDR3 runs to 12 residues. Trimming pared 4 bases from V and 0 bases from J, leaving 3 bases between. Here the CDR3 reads CASSLMNTEAFF. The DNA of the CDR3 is TGTGCCAGCTCACTGATGAACACTGAAGCTTTCTTT.

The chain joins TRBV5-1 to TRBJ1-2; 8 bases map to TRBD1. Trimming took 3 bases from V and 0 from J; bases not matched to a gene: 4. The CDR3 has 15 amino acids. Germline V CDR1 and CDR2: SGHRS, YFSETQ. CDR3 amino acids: CASSSGQGANYGYTF. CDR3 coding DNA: TGCGCCAGCAGCTCCGGACAGGGTGCTAACTATGGCTACACCTTC.

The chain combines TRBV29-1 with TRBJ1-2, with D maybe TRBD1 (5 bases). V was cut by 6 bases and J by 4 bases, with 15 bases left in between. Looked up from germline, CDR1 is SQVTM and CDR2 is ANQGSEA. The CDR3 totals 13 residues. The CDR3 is CSVGEGLSYGYTF. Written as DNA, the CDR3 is TGCAGCGTAGGTGAGGGGCTATCCTATGGCTACACCTTC.

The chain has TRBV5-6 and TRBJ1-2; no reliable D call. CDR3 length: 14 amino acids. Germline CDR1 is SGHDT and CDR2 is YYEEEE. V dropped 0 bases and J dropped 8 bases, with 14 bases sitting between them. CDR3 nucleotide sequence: TGTGCCAGCAGCTTGGCCTTAGGGTTTGGCGGCTACACCTTC. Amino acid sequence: CASSLALGFGGYTF.

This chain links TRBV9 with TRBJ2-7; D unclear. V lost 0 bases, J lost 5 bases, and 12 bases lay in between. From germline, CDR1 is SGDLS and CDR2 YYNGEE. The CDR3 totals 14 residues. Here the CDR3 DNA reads TGTGCCAGCAGCGTAGTGACCGCTCACCACGAGCAGTACGTC. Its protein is CASSVVTAHHEQYV.

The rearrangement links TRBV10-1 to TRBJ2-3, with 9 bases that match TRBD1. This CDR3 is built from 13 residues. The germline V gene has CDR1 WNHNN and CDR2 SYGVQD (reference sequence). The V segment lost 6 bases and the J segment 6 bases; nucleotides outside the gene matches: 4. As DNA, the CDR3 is TGCGCCAGCAGCGGACAGGGGTGGGATACGCAGTATTTT. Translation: CASSGQGWDTQYF.

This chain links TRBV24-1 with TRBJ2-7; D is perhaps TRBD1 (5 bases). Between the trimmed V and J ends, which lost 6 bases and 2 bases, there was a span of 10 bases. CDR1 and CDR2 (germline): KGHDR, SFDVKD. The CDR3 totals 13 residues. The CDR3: CATSRPGTYEQYV. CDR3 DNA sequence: TGTGCCACCAGTAGACCAGGGACCTACGAGCAGTACGTC.

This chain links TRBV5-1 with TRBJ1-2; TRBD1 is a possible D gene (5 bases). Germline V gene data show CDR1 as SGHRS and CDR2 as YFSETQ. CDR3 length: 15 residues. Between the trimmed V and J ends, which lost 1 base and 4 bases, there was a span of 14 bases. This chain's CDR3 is CASSLYRGAGYGYTF. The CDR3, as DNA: TGCGCCAGCAGCTTGTATCGAGGGGCCGGCTATGGCTACACCTTC. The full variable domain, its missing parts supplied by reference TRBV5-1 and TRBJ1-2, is KAGVTQTPRYLIKTRGQQVTLSCSPISGHRSVSWYQQTPGQGLQFLFEYFSETQRNKGNFPGRFSGRQFSNSRSEMNVSTLELGDSALYLCASSLYRGAGYGYTFGSGTRLTVV.

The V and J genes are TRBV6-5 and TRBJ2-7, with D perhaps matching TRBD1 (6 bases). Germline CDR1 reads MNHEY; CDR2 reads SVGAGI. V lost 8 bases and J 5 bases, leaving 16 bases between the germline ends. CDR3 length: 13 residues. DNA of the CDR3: TGTGCCAGCCGCGCCAGGGGCAGGCACGAGCAGTACGTC. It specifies CASRARGRHEQYV.

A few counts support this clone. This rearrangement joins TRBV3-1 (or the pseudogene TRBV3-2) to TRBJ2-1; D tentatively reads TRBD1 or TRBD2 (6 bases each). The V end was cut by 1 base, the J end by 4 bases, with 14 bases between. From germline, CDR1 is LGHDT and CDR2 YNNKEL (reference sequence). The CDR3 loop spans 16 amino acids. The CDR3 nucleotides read TGTGCCAGCAGCCAAGGGGGGGCCAGACTTTACAATGAGCAGTTCTTC. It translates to CASSQGGARLYNEQFF.